This T cell receptor beta chain was found in a study of cytomegalovirus exposure and HLA in healthy donors. Study-wide findings and caveats: Owing to their indistinguishability, certain V segments, notably TRBV6-2 and TRBV6-3, were excluded. In a later analysis, the majority of CMV-associated beta chains seemingly showed HLA restriction.

Those who donated were healthy bone marrow donors. Worth noting for this clone: Its antigen is not identified.

Primers included in the PCR were 60 Vbeta and 13 Jbeta primers. TCRdb's table, derived via immunoSEQ multiplex PCR, lists solely in-frame clones and lacks some. This table has 130,000 to 150,000 clones, 60% to 80% appearing once. V was trimmed by 0 bases and J by 0 bases, leaving 13 bases between them. Germline V lookup: CDR1 SGHDT, CDR2 YYEEEE. There are 18 residues in the CDR3. This chain joins TRBV5-6 and TRBJ2-6, with D unclear. The origin of this receptor is a woman aged 25 to 45 in good health and CMV-seronegative. The sample comprised PBMCs. The CDR3 region has the DNA TGTGCCAGCAGCTTGGAACGGAGAGCTCCCTCTGGGGCCAACGTCCTGACTTTC. Translated: CASSLERRAPSGANVLTF.